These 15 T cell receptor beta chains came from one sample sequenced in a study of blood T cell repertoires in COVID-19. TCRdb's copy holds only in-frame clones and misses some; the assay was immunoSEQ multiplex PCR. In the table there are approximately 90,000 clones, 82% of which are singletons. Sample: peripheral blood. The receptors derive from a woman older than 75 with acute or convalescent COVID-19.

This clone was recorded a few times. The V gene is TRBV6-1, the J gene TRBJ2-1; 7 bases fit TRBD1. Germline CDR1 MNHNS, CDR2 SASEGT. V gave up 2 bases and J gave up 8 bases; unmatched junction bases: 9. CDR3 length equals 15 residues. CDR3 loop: CASSERGGSLYEQFF. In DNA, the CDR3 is TGTGCCAGCAGTGAACGAGGGGGCTCTCTCTATGAGCAGTTCTTC.

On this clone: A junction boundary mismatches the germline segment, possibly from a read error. CDR3 residues: CAISPAVPPGQGTYEQYF. As DNA, the CDR3 is TGTGCCATCAGCCCCGCCGTCCCACCGGGACAGGGAACCTACGAGCAGTACTTC. This chain links TRBV7-3 with TRBJ2-7; TRBD1 matches 9 bases. This CDR3 has 18 amino acids. In germline, CDR1 is SGHTA, CDR2 FQGTGA. The full variable domain, completed using reference TRBV7-3 and TRBJ2-7, is GAGVSQTPSNKVTEKGKYVELRCDPISGHTALYWYRQSLGQGPEFLIYFQGTGAADDSGLPNDRFFAVRPEGSVSTLKIQRTERGDSAVYLCAISPAVPPGQGTYEQYFGPGTRLTVT.

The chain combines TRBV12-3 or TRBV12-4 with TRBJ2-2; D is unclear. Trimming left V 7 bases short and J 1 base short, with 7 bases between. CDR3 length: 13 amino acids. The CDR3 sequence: CASTSGNTGELFF. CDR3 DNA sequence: TGTGCCAGCACGTCGGGGAACACCGGGGAGCTGTTTTTT.

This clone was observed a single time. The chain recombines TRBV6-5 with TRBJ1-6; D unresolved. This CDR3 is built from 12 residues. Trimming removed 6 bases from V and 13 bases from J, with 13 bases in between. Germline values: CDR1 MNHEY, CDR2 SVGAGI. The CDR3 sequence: CASRTAGDPLHF. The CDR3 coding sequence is TGTGCCAGCAGAACCGCGGGCGATCCCCTCCACTTT.

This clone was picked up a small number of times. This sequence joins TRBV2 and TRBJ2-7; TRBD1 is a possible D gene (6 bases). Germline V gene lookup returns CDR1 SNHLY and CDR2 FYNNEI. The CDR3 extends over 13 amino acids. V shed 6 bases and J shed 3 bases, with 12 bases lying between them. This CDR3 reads CASSGQPGYEQYF. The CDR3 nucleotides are TGTGCCAGCAGCGGACAGCCCGGCTACGAGCAGTACTTC.

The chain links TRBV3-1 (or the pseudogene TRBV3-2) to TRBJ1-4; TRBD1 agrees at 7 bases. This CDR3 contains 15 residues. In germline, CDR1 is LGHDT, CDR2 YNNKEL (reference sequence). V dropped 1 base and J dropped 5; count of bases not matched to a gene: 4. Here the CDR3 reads CASSQATGRNEKLFF. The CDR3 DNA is TGTGCCAGCAGCCAAGCGACAGGGAGAAATGAAAAACTGTTTTTT.

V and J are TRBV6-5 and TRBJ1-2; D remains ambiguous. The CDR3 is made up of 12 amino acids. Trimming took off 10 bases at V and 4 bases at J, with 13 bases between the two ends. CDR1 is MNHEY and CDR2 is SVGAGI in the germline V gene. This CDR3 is CATQASSYGYTF. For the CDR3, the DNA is TGTGCCACCCAGGCCAGCTCCTATGGCTACACCTTC.

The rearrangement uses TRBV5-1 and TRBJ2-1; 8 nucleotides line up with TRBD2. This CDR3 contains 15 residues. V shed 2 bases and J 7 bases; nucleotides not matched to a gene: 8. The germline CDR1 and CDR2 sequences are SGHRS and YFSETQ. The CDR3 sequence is CASSFWLRGENEQFF. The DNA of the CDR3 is TGCGCCAGCAGCTTTTGGTTGCGGGGGGAAAATGAGCAGTTCTTC.

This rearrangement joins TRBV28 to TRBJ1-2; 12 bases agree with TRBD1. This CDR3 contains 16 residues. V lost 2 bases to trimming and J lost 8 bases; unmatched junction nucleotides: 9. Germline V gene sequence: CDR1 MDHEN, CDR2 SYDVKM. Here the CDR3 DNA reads TGTGCCAGCAGTTTACCATCCGGGACAGGGGGCTGGGGCTACACCTTC. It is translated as CASSLPSGTGGWGYTF.

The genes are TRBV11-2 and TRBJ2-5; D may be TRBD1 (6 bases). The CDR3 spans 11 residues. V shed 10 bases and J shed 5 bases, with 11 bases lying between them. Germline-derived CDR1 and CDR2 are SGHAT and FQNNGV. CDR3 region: CATQGYETQYF. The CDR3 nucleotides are TGTGCCACGCAGGGGTACGAGACCCAGTACTTC.

CDR3 region: CASKGAPSYEQYF. The CDR3 bases are TGTGCCAGCAAAGGGGCACCCTCCTACGAGCAGTACTTC. The rearrangement links TRBV28 to TRBJ2-7, with a tentative D call TRBD1 (5 bases). V was pared by 7 bases and J by 0 bases, with 10 bases between. The germline CDR1 and CDR2 sequences are MDHEN and SYDVKM. This CDR3 is 13 amino acids long.

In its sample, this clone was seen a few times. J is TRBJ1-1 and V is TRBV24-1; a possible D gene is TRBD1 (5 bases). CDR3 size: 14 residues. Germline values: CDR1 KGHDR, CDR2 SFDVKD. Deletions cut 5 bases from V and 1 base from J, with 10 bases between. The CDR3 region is CATSGRRENTEAFF. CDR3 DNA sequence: TGTGCCACCAGTGGCCGCAGGGAGAACACTGAAGCTTTCTTT.

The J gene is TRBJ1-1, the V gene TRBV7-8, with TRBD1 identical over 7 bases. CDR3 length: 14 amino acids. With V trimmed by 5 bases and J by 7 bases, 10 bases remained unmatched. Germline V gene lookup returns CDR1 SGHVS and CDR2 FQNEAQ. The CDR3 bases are TGTGCCAGCAGCCAAACACAGGGGATCCGTGAAGCTTTCTTT. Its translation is CASSQTQGIREAFF. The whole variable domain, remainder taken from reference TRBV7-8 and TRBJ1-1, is GAGVSQSPRYKVAKRGQDVALRCDPISGHVSLFWYQQALGQGPEFLTYFQNEAQLDKSGLPSDRFFAERPEGSVSTLKIQRTQQEDSAVYLCASSQTQGIREAFFGQGTRLTVV.

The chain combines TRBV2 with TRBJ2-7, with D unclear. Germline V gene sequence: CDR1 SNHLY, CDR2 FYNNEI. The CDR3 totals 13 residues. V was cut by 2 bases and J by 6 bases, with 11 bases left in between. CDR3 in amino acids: CASSESGLSEQYF. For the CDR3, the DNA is TGTGCCAGCAGTGAATCCGGTTTGTCCGAGCAGTACTTC. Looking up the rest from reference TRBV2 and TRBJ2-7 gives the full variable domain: EPEVTQTPSHQVTQMGQEVILRCVPISNHLYFYWYRQILGQKVEFLVSFYNNEISEKSEIFDDQFSVERPDGSNFTLKIRSTKLEDSAMYFCASSESGLSEQYFGPGTRLTVT.

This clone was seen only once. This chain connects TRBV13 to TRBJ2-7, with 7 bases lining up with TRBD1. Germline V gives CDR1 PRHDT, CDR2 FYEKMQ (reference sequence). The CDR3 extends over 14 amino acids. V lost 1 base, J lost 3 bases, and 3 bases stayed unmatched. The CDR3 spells CASSLVTGIYEQYF. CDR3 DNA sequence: TGTGCCAGCAGCTTAGTGACAGGGATCTACGAGCAGTACTTC.